Presented here are 21 T cell receptor beta chains from one specimen sequenced in a study of early T cells in non-severe SARS-CoV-2 infection. MiXCR, run by TCRdb on the 5' RACE reads, gives a single entry per CDR3 protein. The sample lists about 110,000 distinct CDR3 sequences, about 12% occurring once. The specimen was whole blood. These receptor sequences come from an adult who was a healthcare worker with PCR-confirmed SARS-CoV-2 infection or an uninfected control (not recorded which).

This clonotype was detected many times. The V gene is TRBV20-1, the J gene TRBJ1-5; 10 nucleotides line up with TRBD1. V shed 6 bases, J shed 6 bases, and the junction held 5 bases outside the gene matches. Germline-derived CDR1 and CDR2 are DFQATT and SNEGSKA (reference sequence). CDR3 size: 13 residues. The CDR3 reads CSALGQGVQPQHF. Here the CDR3 DNA reads TGCAGTGCCCTAGGACAGGGGGTTCAGCCCCAGCATTTT.

This clonotype was observed at least ten times. This rearrangement joins TRBV3-1 to TRBJ2-1, with D uncertain. From germline, CDR1 is LGHDT and CDR2 YNNKEL (reference sequence). The V gene lost 1 base and the J gene lost 8 bases, with 3 bases spanning the gap. The length of the CDR3 is 11 residues. CDR3 DNA: TGTGCCAGCAGCCAAGCGGATGAGCAGTTCTTC. It specifies CASSQADEQFF.

This clonotype was detected many times. The V gene is TRBV7-9, the J gene TRBJ2-1, with 11 bases that match TRBD2. Looked up from germline, CDR1 is SEHNR and CDR2 is FQNEAQ (reference sequence). The V segment lost 10 bases and the J segment 0 bases; nucleotides outside the gene matches: 8. CDR3 length: 16 amino acids. CDR3 nucleotide sequence: TGTGCCATCGGGACTAGCGGCCCTAGCTCCTACAATGAGCAGTTCTTC. It translates to CAIGTSGPSSYNEQFF.

This clonotype was detected many times. J is TRBJ2-7 and V is TRBV12-5, with TRBD1 identical over 7 bases. CDR3 size: 16 residues. Germline V gene lookup returns CDR1 LGHNT and CDR2 FRNRAP. Trimming cost V 2 bases and J 2 bases; bases outside gene matches: 9. CDR3 residues: CASGLPKGQPAYEQYF. The CDR3 DNA reads as TGTGCTAGTGGTTTGCCGAAGGGACAGCCAGCCTACGAGCAGTACTTC.

This clonotype was seen more than once but under ten times. CDR3 in amino acids: CASSLGTSNEQYF. CDR3 DNA: TGTGCCAGCAGCCTAGGGACTAGCAACGAGCAGTACTTC. The J gene is TRBJ2-7, the V gene TRBV6-6; TRBD2 matches at 9 bases. Germline CDR1 reads MNHNY; CDR2 reads SVGAGI (reference sequence). The CDR3 spans 13 residues. V was pared by 6 bases and J by 5 bases, with 5 bases of the junction left unmatched.

This clonotype was found a few times. The rearrangement links TRBV5-4 to TRBJ2-7; D is undetermined. CDR3 size: 15 residues. With 0 bases removed from V and 1 base from J, the gap between germline ends came to 11 bases. In germline, CDR1 is SGHNT, CDR2 YYREEE (reference sequence). The CDR3: CASSLAVTPSYEQYF. CDR3 nucleotide sequence: TGTGCCAGCAGCTTGGCGGTGACCCCTTCCTACGAGCAGTACTTC. Together with reference TRBV5-4 and TRBJ2-7, the CDR3 gives the full variable domain: ETGVTQSPTHLIKTRGQQVTLRCSSQSGHNTVSWYQQALGQGPQFIFQYYREEENGRGNFPPRFSGLQFPNYSSELNVNALELDDSALYLCASSLAVTPSYEQYFGPGTRLTVT.

The V call is TRBV5-1, the J call TRBJ2-1; D not resolved. This CDR3 contains 15 residues. CDR1 is SGHRS and CDR2 is YFSETQ in the germline V gene. Between the trimmed V and J ends, which lost 5 bases and 0 bases, there was a span of 12 bases. In DNA form, the CDR3 reads TGCGCCAGCAGACCGGAGCCGCTCTCCTACAATGAGCAGTTCTTC. Translation gives CASRPEPLSYNEQFF.

This clonotype was observed at least ten times. This sequence joins TRBV7-6 and TRBJ2-1; perhaps TRBD2 as D (5 bases). CDR3 size: 12 residues. Trimming pared 5 bases from V and 9 bases from J, leaving 11 bases between. CDR1 and CDR2 from the germline V gene are SGHVS and FNYEAQ. The CDR3 DNA follows: TGTGCCAGCAGCCCCCGGGGTGGTGAGCAGTTCTTC. Translated, it gives CASSPRGGEQFF.

The rearrangement links TRBV14 to TRBJ2-7; 7 bases line up with TRBD1. Germline CDR1 reads SGHDN; CDR2 reads FVKESK. V was clipped by 3 bases and J by 3 bases; unmatched bases: 17. The CDR3 is 18 amino acids. CDR3 in amino acids: CASSQGQLSPLSFYEQYF. The CDR3 DNA reads as TGTGCCAGCAGCCAGGGACAGCTCTCTCCCCTGTCGTTCTACGAGCAGTACTTC.

This clonotype was observed a handful of times. V is TRBV7-2 and J is TRBJ2-1; D gene ambiguous. V gave up 5 bases and J gave up 7 bases, with 6 bases separating them. This CDR3 has 11 amino acids. Germline CDR1 SGHTA, CDR2 FQGNSA. The CDR3 sequence is CASSLKNEQFF. The DNA of the CDR3 is TGTGCCAGCAGCCTGAAGAATGAGCAGTTCTTC.

This clonotype was counted between two and nine times. V usage is TRBV18 and J usage is TRBJ1-1; D may be TRBD1 (6 bases). Trimming cost V 0 bases and J 6 bases, with 11 bases left between them. This CDR3 has 14 amino acids. The germline V gene encodes CDR1 KGHSH and CDR2 LQKENI. CDR3 DNA: TGTGCCAGCTCACCACCTTGGTCAGGGGCTGAAGCTTTCTTT. Its protein is CASSPPWSGAEAFF.

This clonotype was seen more than once but under ten times. The chain joins TRBV6-5 to TRBJ2-2, with a tentative D call TRBD2 (7 bases). The V gene lost 3 bases and the J gene lost 6 bases, with 14 bases spanning the gap. The germline V gene has CDR1 MNHEY and CDR2 SVGAGI. CDR3 size: 15 residues. CDR3 residues: CASSYNGGLAGELFF. The CDR3 DNA reads as TGTGCCAGCAGTTATAACGGGGGGCTGGCCGGGGAGCTGTTTTTT.

This chain's CDR3 is CASLTPSGNTIYF. The CDR3 DNA reads as TGTGCCAGCCTTACCCCCTCTGGAAACACCATATATTTT. This chain uses TRBV28 with TRBJ1-3; D is unresolved. CDR3 length equals 13 residues. Trimming took 8 bases from V and 0 from J, leaving 8 bases between them. Looked up from germline, CDR1 is MDHEN and CDR2 is SYDVKM. Full variable domain (rest looked up from reference TRBV28 and TRBJ1-3): DVKVTQSSRYLVKRTGEKVFLECVQDMDHENMFWYRQDPGLGLRLIYFSYDVKMKEKGDIPEGYSVSREKKERFSLILESASTNQTSMYLCASLTPSGNTIYFGEGSWLTVV.

This clonotype was counted at least ten times. The chain recombines TRBV5-1 with TRBJ2-5; 12 bases are a match to TRBD2. The J segment lost 5 bases and the V segment lost 2 bases, leaving 7 bases of the junction unmatched. CDR3 length equals 16 residues. Germline V lookup: CDR1 SGHRS, CDR2 YFSETQ. CDR3 bases: TGCGCCAGCAGCTTCCTCCTAGCGGGAGGGGGGGAGACCCAGTACTTC. Translation gives CASSFLLAGGGETQYF.

This clonotype was observed a handful of times. V usage is TRBV5-6 and J usage is TRBJ2-1; possible D gene TRBD2, 6 bases. Germline CDR1 reads SGHDT; CDR2 reads YYEEEE. CDR3 length: 15 amino acids. Trimming took 1 base from V and 3 from J, leaving 11 bases between them. The CDR3 DNA reads TGTGCCAGCAGCTTGACGGAGGGTATCTACAATGAGCAGTTCTTC. This encodes CASSLTEGIYNEQFF.

This clonotype was recorded many times. The chain carries TRBV28 and TRBJ2-3, with TRBD1 identical over 10 bases. The V segment lost 3 bases and the J segment 4 bases; nucleotides outside the gene matches: 7. The CDR3 is made up of 16 amino acids. Germline CDR1 is MDHEN and CDR2 is SYDVKM. In DNA form, the CDR3 reads TGTGCCAGCAGTTTTGGACAGGGGGGAGTTGCAGATACGCAGTATTTT. Translated: CASSFGQGGVADTQYF.

J is TRBJ1-2 and V is TRBV5-6; D is perhaps TRBD1 (6 bases). This CDR3 is built from 15 residues. V gave up 1 base and J gave up 2 bases, with 12 bases separating them. From germline, CDR1 is SGHDT and CDR2 YYEEEE. This CDR3 is CASSLRQGKNYGYTF. As DNA, the CDR3 is TGTGCCAGCAGCTTGCGGCAGGGGAAAAACTATGGCTACACCTTC.

This clonotype was counted ten times or more. This chain connects TRBV7-9 to TRBJ1-4, with D unresolved. Trimming shortened V by 5 bases and J by 3 bases, and 19 bases separated the two germline ends. The CDR3 contains 17 residues. Germline assignment: CDR1 SEHNR and CDR2 FQNEAQ (reference sequence). The CDR3 sequence is CASSLGRIVGANEKLFF. The CDR3 DNA follows: TGTGCCAGCAGCCTCGGGAGGATTGTCGGAGCTAATGAAAAACTGTTTTTT.

This clonotype was found a few times. The genes are TRBV5-8 and TRBJ2-7; D might be TRBD2 (5 bases). Germline lookup yields CDR1 SGHTS and CDR2 YDEGEE. V lost 5 bases to trimming and J lost 0 bases, with 6 bases between them. The CDR3 length is 12 residues. CDR3 in DNA: TGTGCCAGCAGGAGGGTCTCCTACGAGCAGTACTTC. Its protein is CASRRVSYEQYF. The variable domain in full, completed from reference TRBV5-8 and TRBJ2-7, reads EAGVTQSPTHLIKTRGQQATLRCSPISGHTSVYWYQQALGLGLQFLLWYDEGEERNRGNFPPRFSGRQFPNYSSELNVNALELEDSALYLCASRRVSYEQYFGPGTRLTVT.

V usage is TRBV11-2 and J usage is TRBJ2-3; D is unclear. The CDR3 extends over 14 amino acids. Trimming took off 1 base at V and 2 bases at J, with 7 bases between the two ends. CDR1 and CDR2 (germline): SGHAT, FQNNGV. CDR3 sequence reads: CASSLGIHTDTQYF. DNA of the CDR3: TGTGCCAGCAGCTTAGGGATTCACACAGATACGCAGTATTTT. The variable domain in full, completed from reference TRBV11-2 and TRBJ2-3, reads EAGVAQSPRYKIIEKRQSVAFWCNPISGHATLYWYQQILGQGPKLLIQFQNNGVVDDSQLPKDRFSAERLKGVDSTLKIQPAKLEDSAVYLCASSLGIHTDTQYFGPGTRLTVL.

V is TRBV18 and J is TRBJ1-5, with 9 bases lining up with TRBD1. CDR3 size: 15 residues. The J segment lost 3 bases and the V segment lost 2 bases, leaving 2 bases of the junction unmatched. Germline CDR1 and CDR2: KGHSH and LQKENI. DNA of the CDR3: TGTGCCAGCTCACCAAGGACAGGGGCCAATCAGCCCCAGCATTTT. Translating it yields CASSPRTGANQPQHF.